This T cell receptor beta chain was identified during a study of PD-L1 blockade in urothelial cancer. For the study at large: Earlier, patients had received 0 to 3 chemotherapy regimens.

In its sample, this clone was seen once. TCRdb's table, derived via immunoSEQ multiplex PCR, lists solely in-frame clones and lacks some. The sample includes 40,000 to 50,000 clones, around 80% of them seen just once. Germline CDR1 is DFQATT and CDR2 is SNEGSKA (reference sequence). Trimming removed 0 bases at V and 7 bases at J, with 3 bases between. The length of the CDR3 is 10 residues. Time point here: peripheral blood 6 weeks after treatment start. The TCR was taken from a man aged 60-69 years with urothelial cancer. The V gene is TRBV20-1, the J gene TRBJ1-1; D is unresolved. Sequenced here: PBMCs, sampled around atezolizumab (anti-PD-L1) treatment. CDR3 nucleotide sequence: TGCAGTGCTAGAGACCATGAAGCTTTCTTT. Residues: CSARDHEAFF.